The present T cell receptor (beta chain) was sequenced within a study of blood T cell repertoires in COVID-19. V gave up 6 bases and J gave up 4 bases; unmatched junction bases: 6. CDR1 and CDR2 from the germline V gene are SGHTA and FQGNSA. The CDR3 runs 14 residues. The method was immunoSEQ multiplex PCR; TCRdb's version includes in-frame clones alone and lacks a portion of them. Of over 100,000 clones listed, roughly 90% were seen once; the top ten hold 1.9%. This clone was seen only a few times. The chain carries TRBV7-2 and TRBJ1-1; 9 bases align to TRBD1. The sequenced material came from peripheral blood. The source of this sequence is a woman in her forties or fifties with COVID-19, enrolled during active disease. CDR3 nucleotide sequence: TGTGCCAGCAGTTTAACAGGGGGCGTCACTGAAGCTTTCTTT. This sequence encodes CASSLTGGVTEAFF.